This T cell receptor (beta chain) was identified during a study of Graves' ophthalmopathy and Graves' hyperthyroidism. Broader study findings: Ophthalmopathy progression was predicted with 70.59% sensitivity and around 72% specificity. Ophthalmopathy versus stable hyperthyroidism: 13-signature model gave 87.88% sensitivity, 70% to 83% specificity.

Amplification of the TCR beta CDR3 regions used RNA transcripts (as template). The first-round RT-PCR employed HTBI primers together with the Qiagen OneStep RT-PCR kit. A multiplex PCR was then performed as the second round. Using its own MiXCR run on the multiplex PCR reads, TCRdb lists one record per CDR3 protein. This table holds approximately 500,000 distinct CDR3 sequences, approximately 15% found once. Germline CDR1 MDHEN, CDR2 SYDVKM. CDR3 length: 15 residues. Clinical symptoms and serum thyroxine were used for diagnosis; TRAb, thyroid ultrasound and orbital computed tomography were also relied on. For this clonotype: Its cognate antigen is unknown. This sequence may be a read error, since a much larger clone differs from it by one base.

This TCR derives from a woman in her 30s with Graves' ophthalmopathy. The sequenced sample was blood. V is TRBV28 and J is TRBJ2-7; 8 bases line up with TRBD2. The CDR3 loop is CASTERGGLIYEQCF. In DNA, the CDR3 is TGTGCCAGCACCGAACGGGGGGGCCTAATCTACGAGCAGTGCTTC.